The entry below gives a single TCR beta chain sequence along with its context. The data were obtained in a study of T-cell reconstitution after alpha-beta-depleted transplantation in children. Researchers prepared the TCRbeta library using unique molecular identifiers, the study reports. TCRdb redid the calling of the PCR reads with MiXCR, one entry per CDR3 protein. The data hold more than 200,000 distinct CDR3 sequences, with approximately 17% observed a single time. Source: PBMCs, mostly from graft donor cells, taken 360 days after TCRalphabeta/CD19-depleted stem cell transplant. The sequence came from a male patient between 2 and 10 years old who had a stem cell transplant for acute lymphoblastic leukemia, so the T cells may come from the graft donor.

The DNA of the CDR3 is TGTGCCAGCAGCCAAGAGGGGGGTTATGGGGCCCCCTACGAGCAGTACTTC. Translating it yields CASSQEGGYGAPYEQYF. V usage is TRBV4-2 and J usage is TRBJ2-7; TRBD2 is a possible D gene (6 bases). The CDR3 has 17 residues. Germline V gene sequence: CDR1 LGHNA, CDR2 YNFKEQ. The V end was cut by 0 bases, the J end by 2 bases, with 17 bases between.